This TCR beta chain was recorded in a study of blood T cell repertoires in COVID-19. Study at large: PBMCs, B-cell-depleted T cells, or T cells were the source of the cDNA or gDNA that made up the material.

On this clone itself: The junction and the germline gene differ at one end; a read error may be behind it.

Original processing methods: Nucleated cell counts were estimated from reference gene primer amplification. The assay was immunoSEQ multiplex PCR, and TCRdb's table has in-frame clones only and misses some. V, J and clone size derive from that table, while D and trimming were established from the DNA sequence. The repertoire includes more than 250,000 clones, around 87% of them detected once, and about 5.2% sits in the top ten. This CDR3 comprises 10 residues. Germline CDR1 SGHAT, CDR2 FQDESV (reference sequence). In terms of age and location, participants ranged from about 18 to 100 years and lived in fewer than 30 US areas.

The sequence was obtained from a woman aged 30 to 39 who had recovered from COVID-19. The chain couples TRBV11-1 to TRBJ1-2, with no clear D. What was sequenced was PBMCs or T cells enriched from blood (not recorded which). CDR3 in amino acids: CASSLRREDF. As DNA, the CDR3 is TGTGCCAGCAGCTTAAGGAGGGAGGACTTC.